This record looks at one T cell receptor (beta chain) sequence and its context. This table comes from immunoSEQ multiplex PCR, and its TCRdb copy is limited to in-frame clones, with some not included. The sample comprises about 240,000 clones, about 90% of which are singletons, and roughly 1.2% rests with the top ten. Germline loops: CDR1 MNHEY, CDR2 SMNVEV (reference sequence). The CDR3 is made up of 13 amino acids. The V gene lost 2 bases and the J gene lost 7 bases, with 8 bases spanning the gap. These data belong to a study of cytomegalovirus exposure and HLA in healthy donors. The rearrangement uses TRBV27 and TRBJ2-2; D is perhaps TRBD2 (5 bases). The sequence derives from a young woman in good health and CMV-seropositive. What was sequenced was PBMCs. CDR3 sequence reads: CASSLVRGGELFF. CDR3 DNA sequence: TGTGCCAGCAGTTTAGTCCGGGGCGGGGAGCTGTTTTTT.